This T cell receptor beta chain was captured in a study of T cells in Graves' hyperthyroidism and ophthalmopathy. The study's findings and limits: Most thyroid clonotypes that were expanded above 0.001 also turned up in blood.

Trimming took off 2 bases at V and 7 bases at J, with 14 bases between the two ends. This CDR3 has 14 amino acids. CDR1 is SNHLY, CDR2 FYNNEI, per germline. This clonotype was detected ten times or more. Its antigen is as yet unknown. The investigators amplified TCR beta CDR3 regions from RNA transcripts. Carried out on the TCR CDR3, a first-round RT-PCR used the HTBI primer set. TCRdb recomputed calls from the multiplex PCR reads with MiXCR, one row per CDR3 protein. Here the sample spans 470,000 or so distinct CDR3 sequences, more than 20% being singletons. The study based diagnoses on clinical symptoms, serum thyroxine and TRAb, thyroid ultrasound and orbital computed tomography.

Sequencing was done on a sample of blood. This chain connects TRBV2 to TRBJ2-5; D possibly corresponds to TRBD2 (5 bases). The clonotype comes from a man in his late teens or twenties with Graves' hyperthyroidism. The CDR3 loop is CASSETEDLGTQYF. The CDR3 DNA reads TGTGCCAGCAGTGAAACGGAGGACCTAGGGACCCAGTACTTC.